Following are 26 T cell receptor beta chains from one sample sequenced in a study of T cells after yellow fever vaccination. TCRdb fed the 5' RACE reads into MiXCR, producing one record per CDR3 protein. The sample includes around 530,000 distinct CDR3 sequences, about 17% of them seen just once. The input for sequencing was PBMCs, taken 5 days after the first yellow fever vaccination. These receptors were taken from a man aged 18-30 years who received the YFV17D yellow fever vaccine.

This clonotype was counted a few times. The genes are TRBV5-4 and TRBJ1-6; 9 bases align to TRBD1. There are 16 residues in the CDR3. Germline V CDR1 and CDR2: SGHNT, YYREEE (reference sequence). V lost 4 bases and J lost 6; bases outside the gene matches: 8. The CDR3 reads CASSPAGTGTNSPLHF. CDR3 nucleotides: TGTGCCAGCAGCCCGGCCGGGACAGGGACTAATTCACCCCTCCACTTT.

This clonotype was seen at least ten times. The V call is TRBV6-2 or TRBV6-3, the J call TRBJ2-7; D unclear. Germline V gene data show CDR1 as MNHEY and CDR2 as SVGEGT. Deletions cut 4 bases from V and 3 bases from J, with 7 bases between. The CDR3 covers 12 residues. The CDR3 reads CASSSEFYEQYF. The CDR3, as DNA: TGTGCCAGCAGTTCAGAATTCTACGAGCAGTACTTC.

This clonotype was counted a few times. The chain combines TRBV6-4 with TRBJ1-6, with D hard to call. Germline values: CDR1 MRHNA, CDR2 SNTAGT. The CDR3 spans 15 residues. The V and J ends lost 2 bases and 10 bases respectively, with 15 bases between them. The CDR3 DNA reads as TGTGCCAGCAGTGACCGGGCTGACTTAGGCTCACCCCTCCACTTT. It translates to CASSDRADLGSPLHF.

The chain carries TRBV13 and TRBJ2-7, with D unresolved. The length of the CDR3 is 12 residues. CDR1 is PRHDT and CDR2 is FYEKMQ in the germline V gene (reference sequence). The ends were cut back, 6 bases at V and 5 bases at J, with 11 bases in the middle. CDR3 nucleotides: TGTGCCAGCAGTCTCCAGCCCCACGAGCAGTACGTC. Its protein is CASSLQPHEQYV.

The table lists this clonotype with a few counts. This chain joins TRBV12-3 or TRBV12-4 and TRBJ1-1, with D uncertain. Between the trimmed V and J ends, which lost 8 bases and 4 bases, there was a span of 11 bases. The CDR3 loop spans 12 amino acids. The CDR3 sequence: CASWGGGTEAFF. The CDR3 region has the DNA TGTGCCAGCTGGGGAGGCGGCACTGAAGCTTTCTTT.

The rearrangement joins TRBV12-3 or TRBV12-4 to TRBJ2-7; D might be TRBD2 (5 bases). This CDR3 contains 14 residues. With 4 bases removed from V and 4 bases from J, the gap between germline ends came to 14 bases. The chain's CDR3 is CASSSGSQRYEQYF. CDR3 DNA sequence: TGTGCCAGCAGTTCGGGATCTCAGAGGTACGAGCAGTACTTC.

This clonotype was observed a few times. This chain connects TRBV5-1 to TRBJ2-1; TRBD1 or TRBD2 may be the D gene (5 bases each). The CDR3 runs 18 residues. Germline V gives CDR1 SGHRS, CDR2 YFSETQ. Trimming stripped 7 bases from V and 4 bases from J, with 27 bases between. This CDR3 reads CASASGTKSRALYNEQFF. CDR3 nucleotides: TGCGCCAGCGCCTCCGGGACCAAGTCACGGGCCCTATACAATGAGCAGTTCTTC.

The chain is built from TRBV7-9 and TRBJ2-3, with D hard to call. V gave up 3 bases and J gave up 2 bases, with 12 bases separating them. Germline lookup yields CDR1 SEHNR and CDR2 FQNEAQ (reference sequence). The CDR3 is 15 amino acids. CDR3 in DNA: TGTGCCAGCAGCTTTATCAGGAGCGTCACAGATACGCAGTATTTT. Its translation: CASSFIRSVTDTQYF.

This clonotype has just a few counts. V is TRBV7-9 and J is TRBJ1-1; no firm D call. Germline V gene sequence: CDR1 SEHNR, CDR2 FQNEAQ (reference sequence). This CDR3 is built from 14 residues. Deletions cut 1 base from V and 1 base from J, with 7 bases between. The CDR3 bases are TGTGCCAGCAGCTTAGTATTGGGGAACACTGAAGCTTTCTTT. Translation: CASSLVLGNTEAFF.

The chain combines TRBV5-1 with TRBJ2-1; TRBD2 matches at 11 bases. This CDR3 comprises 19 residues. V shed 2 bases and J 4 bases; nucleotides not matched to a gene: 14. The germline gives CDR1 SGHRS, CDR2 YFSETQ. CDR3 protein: CASSFPSGTSGLNYNEQFF. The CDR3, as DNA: TGCGCCAGCAGCTTTCCTTCCGGGACTAGCGGTTTGAATTACAATGAGCAGTTCTTC.

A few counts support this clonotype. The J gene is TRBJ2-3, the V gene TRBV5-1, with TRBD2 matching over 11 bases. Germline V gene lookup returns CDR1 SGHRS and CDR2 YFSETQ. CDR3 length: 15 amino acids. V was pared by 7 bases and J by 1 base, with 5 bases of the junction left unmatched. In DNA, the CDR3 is TGCGCCAGCCGAGAGACTAGCGGGGGCACAGATACGCAGTATTTT. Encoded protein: CASRETSGGTDTQYF. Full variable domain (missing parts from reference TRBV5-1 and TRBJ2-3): KAGVTQTPRYLIKTRGQQVTLSCSPISGHRSVSWYQQTPGQGLQFLFEYFSETQRNKGNFPGRFSGRQFSNSRSEMNVSTLELGDSALYLCASRETSGGTDTQYFGPGTRLTVL.

The CDR3 loop is CSVYGDVEYEQYF. CDR3 bases: TGCAGCGTTTACGGTGATGTAGAGTACGAGCAGTACTTC. The V call is TRBV29-1, the J call TRBJ2-7, with unresolved D. The length of the CDR3 is 13 residues. CDR1 is SQVTM and CDR2 is ANQGSEA in the germline V gene. Trimming left V 5 bases short and J 4 bases short, with 15 bases between.

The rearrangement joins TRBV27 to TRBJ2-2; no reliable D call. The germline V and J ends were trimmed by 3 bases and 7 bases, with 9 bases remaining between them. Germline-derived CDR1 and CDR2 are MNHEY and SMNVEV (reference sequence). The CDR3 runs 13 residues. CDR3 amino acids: CASSFKMFGELFF. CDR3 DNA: TGTGCCAGCAGTTTCAAGATGTTCGGGGAGCTGTTTTTT.

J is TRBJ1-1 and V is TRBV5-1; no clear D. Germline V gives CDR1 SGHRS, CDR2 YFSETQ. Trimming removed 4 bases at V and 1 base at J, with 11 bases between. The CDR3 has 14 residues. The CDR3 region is CASSEVVGNTEAFF. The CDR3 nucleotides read TGCGCCAGCAGCGAGGTGGTAGGGAACACTGAAGCTTTCTTT.

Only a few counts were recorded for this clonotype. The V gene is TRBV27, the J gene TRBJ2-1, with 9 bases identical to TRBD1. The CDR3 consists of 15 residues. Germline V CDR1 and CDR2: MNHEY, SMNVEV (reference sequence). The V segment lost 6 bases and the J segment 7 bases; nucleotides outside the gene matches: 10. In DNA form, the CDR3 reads TGTGCCAGCAGCATACAGGGGGCGAACAGGAATGAGCAGTTCTTC. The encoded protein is CASSIQGANRNEQFF.

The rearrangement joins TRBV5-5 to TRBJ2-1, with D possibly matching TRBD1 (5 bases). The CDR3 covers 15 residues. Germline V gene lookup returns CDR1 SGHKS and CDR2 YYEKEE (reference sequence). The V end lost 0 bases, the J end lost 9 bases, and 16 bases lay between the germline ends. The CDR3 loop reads CASSLAPGLMAEQFF. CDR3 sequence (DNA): TGTGCCAGCAGCTTGGCGCCAGGGTTGATGGCTGAGCAGTTCTTC.

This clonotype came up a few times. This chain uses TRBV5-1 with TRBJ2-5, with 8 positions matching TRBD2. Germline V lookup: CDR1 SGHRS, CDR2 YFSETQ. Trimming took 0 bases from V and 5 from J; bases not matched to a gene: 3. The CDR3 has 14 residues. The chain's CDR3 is CASSLEAGAETQYF. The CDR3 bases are TGCGCCAGCAGCTTGGAAGCGGGGGCGGAGACCCAGTACTTC.

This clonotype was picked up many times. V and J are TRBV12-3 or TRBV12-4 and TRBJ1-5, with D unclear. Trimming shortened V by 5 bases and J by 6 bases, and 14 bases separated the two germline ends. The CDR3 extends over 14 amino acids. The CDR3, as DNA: TGTGCCAGCAGTCCGGGGTCTGTCGGTCAGCCCCAGCATTTT. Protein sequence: CASSPGSVGQPQHF.

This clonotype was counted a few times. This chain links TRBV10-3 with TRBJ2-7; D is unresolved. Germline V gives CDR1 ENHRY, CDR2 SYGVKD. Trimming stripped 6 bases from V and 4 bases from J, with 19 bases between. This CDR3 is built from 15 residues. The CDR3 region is CAISPKWAFLYEQYF. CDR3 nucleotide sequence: TGTGCCATCAGCCCGAAATGGGCCTTTTTATACGAGCAGTACTTC.

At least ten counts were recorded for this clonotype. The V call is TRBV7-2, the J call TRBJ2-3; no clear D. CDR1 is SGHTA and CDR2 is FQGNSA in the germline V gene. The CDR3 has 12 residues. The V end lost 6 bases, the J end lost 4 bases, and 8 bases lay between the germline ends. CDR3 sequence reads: CASSPTADTQYF. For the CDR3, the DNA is TGTGCCAGCAGTCCTACAGCAGATACGCAGTATTTT.

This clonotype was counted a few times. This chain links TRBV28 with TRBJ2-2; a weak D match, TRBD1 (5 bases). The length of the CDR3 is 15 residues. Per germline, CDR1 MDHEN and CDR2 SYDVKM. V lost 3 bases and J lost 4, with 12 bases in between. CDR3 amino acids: CASSFHRIFTGELFF. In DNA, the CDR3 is TGTGCCAGCAGTTTCCACAGGATTTTCACCGGGGAGCTGTTTTTT.

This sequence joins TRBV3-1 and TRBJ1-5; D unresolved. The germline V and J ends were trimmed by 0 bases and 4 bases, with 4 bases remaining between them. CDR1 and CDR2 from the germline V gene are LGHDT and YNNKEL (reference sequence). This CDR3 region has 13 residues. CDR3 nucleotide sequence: TGTGCCAGCAGCCAAGAACTTAATCAGCCCCAGCATTTT. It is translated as CASSQELNQPQHF. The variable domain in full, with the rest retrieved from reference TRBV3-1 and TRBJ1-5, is DTAVSQTPKYLVTQMGNDKSIKCEQNLGHDTMYWYKQDSKKFLKIMFSYNNKELIINETVPNRFSPKSPDKAHLNLHINSLELGDSAVYFCASSQELNQPQHFGDGTRLSIL.

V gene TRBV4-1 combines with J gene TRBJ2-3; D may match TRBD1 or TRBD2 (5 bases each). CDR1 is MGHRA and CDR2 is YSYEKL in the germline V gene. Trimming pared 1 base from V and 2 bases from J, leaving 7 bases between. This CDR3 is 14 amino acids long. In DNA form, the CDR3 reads TGCGCCAGCAGCCAAGCGGGGACCACAGATACGCAGTATTTT. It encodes CASSQAGTTDTQYF.

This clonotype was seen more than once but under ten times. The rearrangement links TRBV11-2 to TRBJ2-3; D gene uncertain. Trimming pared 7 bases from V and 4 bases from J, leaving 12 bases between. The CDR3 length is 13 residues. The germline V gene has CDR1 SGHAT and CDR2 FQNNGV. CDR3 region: CASTSWTSDTQYF. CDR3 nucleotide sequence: TGTGCCAGCACCTCCTGGACCTCAGATACGCAGTATTTT.

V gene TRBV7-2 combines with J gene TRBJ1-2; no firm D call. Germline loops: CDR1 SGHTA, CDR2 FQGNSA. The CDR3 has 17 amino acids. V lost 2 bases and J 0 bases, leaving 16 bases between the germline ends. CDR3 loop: CASSLWARRDPNYGYTF. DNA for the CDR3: TGTGCCAGCAGCTTATGGGCTCGGAGGGATCCTAACTATGGCTACACCTTC.

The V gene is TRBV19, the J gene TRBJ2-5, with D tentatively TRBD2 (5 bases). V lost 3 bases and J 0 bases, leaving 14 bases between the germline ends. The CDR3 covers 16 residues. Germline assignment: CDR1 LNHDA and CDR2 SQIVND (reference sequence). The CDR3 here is CASSIRGLAYQETQYF. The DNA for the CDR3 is TGTGCCAGTAGTATTCGAGGGCTTGCGTACCAAGAGACCCAGTACTTC.